This T cell receptor (beta chain) was captured in a study of shared clonotypes between healthy human individuals. Notes on the study in general: A small donor pool kept down the genetic and exposure-history diversity that was represented. Estimated clonotype richness was generally higher in naive than memory subsets.

Of note for this clone: Its antigen is unidentified.

Germline CDR1 and CDR2: MNHNS and SASEGT. CDR3 length: 15 amino acids. The V gene lost 1 base and the J gene lost 0 bases, with 10 bases spanning the gap. The DNA input per sorted-subset replicate PCR was 150 to 200 ng, corresponding to 30,000 or so T cell genomes. Some clones are missing from TCRdb's copy, which holds only in-frame ones; the method was immunoSEQ multiplex PCR. Of around 99,000 clones listed, approximately 75% are singletons. V gene TRBV6-1 combines with J gene TRBJ2-7; D unclear. Sequencing was performed on memory CD8+ T cells sorted from blood. Specified subset: CD45RO+ cells pooled with CCR7-negative TemRA cells. The TCR originated in a man younger than 45 in good health. The DNA for the CDR3 is TGTGCCAGCAGTGAAGAGTTGATAGTCTCCTACGAGCAGTACTTC. Its translation is CASSEELIVSYEQYF.